Below, 18 T cell receptor beta chains from the same sample are listed, as sequenced in a study of Tregs in tolerant kidney transplant recipients. The protocol was immunoSEQ multiplex PCR, while the TCRdb copy is restricted to in-frame clones and leaves out a portion. This sample contains around 48,000 clones. Sample: CD4+ T cells from blood, taken before the transplant. The receptors here all came from a human donor who received a combined kidney and bone marrow transplant.

To note about this clone: The read is 3 residues too short to cover the CDR3 end, so that end is filled in from the germline J gene. The V call is TRBV19, the J call TRBJ2-2; D is ambiguous. Germline CDR1 LNHDA, CDR2 SQIVND (reference sequence). The CDR3 extends over 14 amino acids. The V and J ends lost 10 bases and 1 base respectively, with 13 bases between them. The sequenced part of the CDR3 DNA is TGTGCCACCAAGGGTGGCAGGAACACCGGGGAG. Translated, it gives CATKGGRNTGE. The whole CDR3 protein reads CATKGGRNTGELFF.

As concerns this clone: The sequence runs out 3 residues before the end of the CDR3; the remainder is reconstructed from the germline J gene. The chain carries TRBV20-1 and TRBJ2-1; D gene ambiguous. Trimming took 6 bases from V and 6 from J, leaving 9 bases between them. This CDR3 has 11 amino acids. Germline V gene data show CDR1 as DFQATT and CDR2 as SNEGSKA (reference sequence). CDR3 residues: CSARTTNEQFF. The part of the CDR3 DNA that was read is TGCAGTGCGAGAACTACCAATGAG.

Points on this clone: The read falls 3 residues short of the CDR3 end, and the missing part is taken from the germline J gene. The rearrangement links TRBV30 to TRBJ2-5, with TRBD1 identical over 10 bases. Trimming removed 5 bases from V and 5 bases from J; junction bases left unmatched: 8. Germline CDR1 is GTSNPN and CDR2 is SVGIG (reference sequence). The CDR3 has 14 amino acids. CDR3 bases read: TGTGCCTGGGGGGGCGGGACAGGGGACGAGACC. Protein sequence: CAWGGGTGDET. In full, the CDR3 reads CAWGGGTGDETQYF.

About this clone itself: The CDR3 end is not reached by the read, which stops 3 residues before it; the germline J gene fills it in. V usage is TRBV7-2 and J usage is TRBJ2-3, with 7 bases that match TRBD1. Germline assignment: CDR1 SGHTA and CDR2 FQGNSA. J was trimmed by 6 bases and V by 8 bases; bases with no gene match: 11. This CDR3 region has 14 residues. CDR3 bases read: TGTGCCAGCGGCAGACCGCTACAGGGGGATACG. Translating it yields CASGRPLQGDT. The entire CDR3 reads CASGRPLQGDTQYF.

Regarding this clone: The read terminates 3 residues before the CDR3 end, so the remaining end is supplied by the germline J gene. This chain links TRBV4-2 with TRBJ1-1, with no clear D. Germline CDR1 LGHNA, CDR2 YNFKEQ. V lost 1 base and J lost 4, with 10 bases in between. The CDR3 loop spans 14 amino acids. The covered CDR3 bases are TGTGCCAGCAGCCAAGGCGACCTAGCCACTGAA. This codes for CASSQGDLATE. The complete CDR3 sequence is CASSQGDLATEAFF.

Of note for this clone: With the read ending 3 residues before the CDR3 end, the germline J gene is used to fill in that end. The genes are TRBV5-1 and TRBJ1-4, with TRBD1 matching over 8 bases. The trim removed 1 base at V and 4 bases at J, leaving 6 bases unmatched. This CDR3 spans 16 amino acids. Per germline, CDR1 SGHRS and CDR2 YFSETQ. CDR3: CASSLLGTGFNEKLFF. CDR3 DNA, as far as it was read: TGCGCCAGCAGCTTGCTGGGGACAGGATTTAATGAAAAA.

CDR3 protein: CASSLGDRGMNEQFF. CDR3 bases read: TGTGCCAGCAGCTTAGGGGACAGGGGAATGAATGAG. The chain is built from TRBV7-3 and TRBJ2-1, with 10 bases that match TRBD1. The CDR3 is cut off 3 residues early in the read; its end comes from the germline J gene. CDR3 length: 15 residues. V lost 2 bases and J lost 7; bases outside the gene matches: 5. Per the germline V gene, CDR1 is SGHTA and CDR2 is FQGTGA.

Turning to this clone: Read coverage stops 3 residues before the CDR3 terminus; the germline J gene supplies the remainder. The V gene is TRBV30, the J gene TRBJ2-2; 8 bases match TRBD2. Germline V gives CDR1 GTSNPN, CDR2 SVGIG (reference sequence). The CDR3 contains 15 residues. The CDR3 is CGGGLGAKKTGELFF. Incomplete CDR3 DNA: TGTGGCGGGGGGTTGGGGGCTAAAAAGACCGGGGAG.

With respect to this clone: Read coverage stops 3 residues before the CDR3 terminus; the germline J gene supplies the remainder. This chain joins TRBV7-2 and TRBJ2-3; 7 bases are a match to TRBD2. Germline trimming cut 6 bases from V and 0 bases from J; bases unmatched to any gene: 6. The CDR3 covers 15 residues. The V gene's germline CDR1 is SGHTA and CDR2 FQGNSA. The CDR3 spells CASRGTTKSTDTQYF. CDR3 bases read: TGTGCCAGCAGGGGGACTACCAAGAGCACAGATACG.

Here the CDR3 reads CACLSRYTEAFF. The CDR3 DNA, read in part, is TGTGCCTGCCTCTCCCGGTACACTGAA. The chain carries TRBV30 and TRBJ1-1; D call uncertain. Read coverage stops 3 residues before the CDR3 terminus; the germline J gene supplies the remainder. V was clipped by 6 bases and J by 3 bases, with 11 bases between them. This CDR3 spans 12 amino acids. Per germline, CDR1 GTSNPN and CDR2 SVGIG (reference sequence). The whole variable domain, remainder taken from reference TRBV30 and TRBJ1-1, is SQTIHQWPATLVQPVGSPLSLECTVEGTSNPNLYWYRQAAGRGLQLLFYSVGIGQISSEVPQNLSASRPQDRQFILSSKKLLLSDSGFYLCACLSRYTEAFFGQGTRLTVV.

On this clone: The CDR3 end is not reached by the read, which stops 3 residues before it; the germline J gene fills it in. The chain uses TRBV18 and TRBJ2-7; TRBD2 might be the D (7 bases). Trimming took 2 bases from V and 6 from J, leaving 14 bases between them. The CDR3 loop spans 14 amino acids. Germline CDR1 KGHSH, CDR2 LQKENI. Incomplete CDR3 DNA: TGTGCCAGCTCACCAACCGCCGGGGGGCCCGAG. Translating it yields CASSPTAGGPE. The whole CDR3 is CASSPTAGGPEQYF.

With respect to this clone: The CDR3 end falls 3 residues outside the read, so it is completed with the germline J gene. J is TRBJ2-5 and V is TRBV10-3; D call uncertain. This CDR3 contains 13 residues. CDR1 is ENHRY and CDR2 is SYGVKD in the germline V gene. Trimming left V 2 bases short and J 2 bases short, with 6 bases between. Incomplete CDR3 DNA: TGTGCCATCAGTGAGACCGGGCAAGAGACC. Residues: CAISETGQET. The complete CDR3 reads CAISETGQETQYF.

Remarks on this clone: The sequence runs out 3 residues before the end of the CDR3; the remainder is reconstructed from the germline J gene. The chain employs TRBV30 and TRBJ2-5; D gene uncertain. Trimming cost V 5 bases and J 5 bases, with 18 bases left between them. The V gene's germline CDR1 is GTSNPN and CDR2 SVGIG (reference sequence). The CDR3 length is 14 residues. CDR3 sequence reads: CAWSYPNRMETQYF. CDR3 bases read: TGTGCCTGGTCCTACCCGAACCGAATGGAGACC.

About this clone itself: Read sequence stops 3 residues before the CDR3 end, and the germline J gene provides the missing end. The chain combines TRBV20-1 with TRBJ2-3, with D perhaps matching TRBD1 (5 bases). V lost 7 bases and J lost 4, with 12 bases in between. Germline loops: CDR1 DFQATT, CDR2 SNEGSKA (reference sequence). The CDR3 consists of 12 residues. CDR3 DNA (partial): TGCAGTGGGGCAGGGTACCCAGATACG. It specifies CSGAGYPDT. Given in full, the CDR3 is CSGAGYPDTQYF.

About this clone itself: Read data end 3 residues before the CDR3 end; the end is taken from the germline J gene. V usage is TRBV5-1 and J usage is TRBJ2-7; TRBD1 matches 8 bases. CDR3 size: 15 residues. The junction had 13 bases not matched to a gene; V was cut back by 9 bases and J by 2 bases. The germline CDR1 and CDR2 sequences are SGHRS and YFSETQ. CDR3 in amino acids: CATRSSGGPTYEQYF. The CDR3 bases that were read are TGCGCCACCAGGTCTTCAGGGGGCCCTACCTACGAG.

With respect to this clone: With the read ending 3 residues before the CDR3 end, the germline J gene is used to fill in that end. The chain couples TRBV30 to TRBJ1-5; D gene ambiguous. Germline values: CDR1 GTSNPN, CDR2 SVGIG (reference sequence). The germline V and J ends were trimmed by 3 bases and 5 bases, with 11 bases remaining between them. The CDR3 is 13 residues long. CDR3 bases read: TGTGCCTGGAGGGATAGGGTGGATCAGCCC. Its protein product is CAWRDRVDQP. The complete CDR3 protein is CAWRDRVDQPQHF.

Details on this clone: The read terminates 3 residues before the CDR3 end, so the remaining end is supplied by the germline J gene. The chain links TRBV30 to TRBJ1-3; D is uncertain. The germline V and J ends were trimmed by 7 bases and 2 bases, with 15 bases remaining between them. The CDR3 totals 14 residues. Per germline, CDR1 GTSNPN and CDR2 SVGIG (reference sequence). The CDR3 reads CAFTRAGTGNTIYF. CDR3 DNA (partial): TGTGCCTTTACAAGGGCAGGCACTGGAAACACC.

As regards this clone: The read finishes 3 residues shy of the CDR3 end, and the germline J gene is used to complete it. J is TRBJ2-1 and V is TRBV7-8, with TRBD2 as a possible D gene (5 bases). Per the germline V gene, CDR1 is SGHVS and CDR2 is FQNEAQ. The ends were cut back, 6 bases at V and 8 bases at J, with 20 bases in the middle. The CDR3 totals 15 residues. CDR3 bases read: TGTGCCAGCAGGTTCCGGCTTCTCGAGGGTGATGAG. It specifies CASRFRLLEGDE. The whole CDR3 sequence reads CASRFRLLEGDEQFF.